These 3 T cell receptor beta chains share one sample of origin, sequenced in a study of cytomegalovirus exposure and HLA in healthy donors. The PCR ran on 60 Vbeta and 13 Jbeta primers. Profiled with immunoSEQ multiplex PCR; TCRdb holds only in-frame clones, not every one. The data show approximately 170,000 clones, about 85% seen once. The material sequenced was PBMCs. These receptor sequences come from a man in his thirties or forties in good health and CMV-seropositive.

The rearrangement joins TRBV5-1 to TRBJ1-2, with 9 bases identical to TRBD1. With 0 bases clipped from V and 7 bases from J, the junction kept 16 bases outside the gene matches. CDR1 is SGHRS, CDR2 YFSETQ, per germline. The CDR3 runs 18 residues. The CDR3, as DNA: TGCGCCAGCAGCTTGGGGCCTTTCTCCGGGACAGGGAATCGTGGCTACACCTTC. It yields the protein CASSLGPFSGTGNRGYTF.

The chain carries TRBV10-2 and TRBJ1-4; D may be TRBD1 (5 bases). CDR1 and CDR2 (germline): WSHSY, SAAADI. The germline V and J ends were trimmed by 8 bases and 0 bases, with 13 bases remaining between them. This CDR3 is built from 15 residues. The DNA for the CDR3 is TGCGCCAGCGGAGACAGAATATCAACTAATGAAAAACTGTTTTTT. Protein product: CASGDRISTNEKLFF.

This chain links TRBV18 with TRBJ2-7; D is undetermined. The V end lost 6 bases, the J end lost 3 bases, and 15 bases lay between the germline ends. The germline V gene encodes CDR1 KGHSH and CDR2 LQKENI. This CDR3 region has 14 residues. CDR3 protein: CASSPPASVYEQYF. CDR3 bases: TGTGCCAGCTCCCCCCCTGCTTCGGTCTACGAGCAGTACTTC.